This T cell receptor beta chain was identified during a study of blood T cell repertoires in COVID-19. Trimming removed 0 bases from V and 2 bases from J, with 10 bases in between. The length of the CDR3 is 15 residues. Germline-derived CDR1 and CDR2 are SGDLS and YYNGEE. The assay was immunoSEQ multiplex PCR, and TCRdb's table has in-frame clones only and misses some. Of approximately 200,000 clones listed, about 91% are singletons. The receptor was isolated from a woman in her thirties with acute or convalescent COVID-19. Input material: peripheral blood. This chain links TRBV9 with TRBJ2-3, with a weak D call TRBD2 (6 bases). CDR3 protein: CASSVVAGTTDTQYF. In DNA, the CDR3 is TGTGCCAGCAGCGTAGTGGCGGGAACCACAGATACGCAGTATTTT.